These 4 T cell receptor beta chains were sequenced from one sample in a study of blood T cell repertoires in COVID-19. The method was immunoSEQ multiplex PCR; TCRdb's version includes in-frame clones alone and lacks a portion of them. Here the sample spans over 300,000 clones, 70% to 90% being singletons. Specimen: PBMCs or T cells enriched from blood (not recorded which). Receptor source: a woman aged 25-40 years who had recovered from COVID-19.

The chain links TRBV6-5 to TRBJ2-3; possible D gene TRBD2, 6 bases. The CDR3 runs to 14 residues. With 2 bases removed from V and 0 bases from J, the gap between germline ends came to 6 bases. Germline CDR1 reads MNHEY; CDR2 reads SVGAGI. The CDR3 DNA follows: TGTGCCAGCAGTTACGCGGGAAGCACAGATACGCAGTATTTT. Its protein product is CASSYAGSTDTQYF.

This CDR3 reads CASSYNRDPYEQYF. DNA of the CDR3: TGTGCCAGCAGTTATAACAGGGACCCCTACGAGCAGTACTTC. The chain links TRBV6-5 to TRBJ2-7; perhaps TRBD1 as D (6 bases). The germline V gene encodes CDR1 MNHEY and CDR2 SVGAGI. The V end lost 3 bases, the J end lost 2 bases, and 11 bases lay between the germline ends. CDR3 size: 14 residues.

The gene calls are TRBV10-2 and TRBJ1-2; 7 positions match TRBD1. CDR3 length: 15 residues. With V trimmed by 5 bases and J by 0 bases, 6 bases remained unmatched. Germline lookup yields CDR1 WSHSY and CDR2 SAAADI. The CDR3 spells CASSPLGQTNYGYTF. In nucleotides, the CDR3 is TGCGCCAGCAGTCCATTGGGACAGACTAACTATGGCTACACCTTC.

The chain combines TRBV30 with TRBJ1-2; 7 bases map to TRBD1. CDR1 and CDR2 (germline): GTSNPN, SVGIG (reference sequence). This CDR3 spans 13 amino acids. The V gene end was trimmed by 1 base and the J gene end by 13 bases; junction bases not matched to a gene: 12. In DNA, the CDR3 is TGTGCCTGGAGTGAATCGGGACAGTATGGTTTCACCTTC. Encoded protein: CAWSESGQYGFTF.